This note documents a single T cell receptor beta chain sequence. Its antigen is still unknown. This record comes from a study of blood T cells in healthy people across ages. The wider study: About one barcoded TCR beta cDNA was captured per two T cells.

Overall study findings and caveats: The study found TCR beta diversity correlated strongly with naive T cell percentage.

Using a J-beta primer mix together with a sample-barcoded 5' primer, a second PCR was run for roughly 6 to 12 cycles. MiXCR was run by TCRdb on the 5' RACE reads, yielding one entry per CDR3 protein. The sample includes about 720,000 distinct CDR3 sequences, about a fifth of them seen just once. The germline gives CDR1 SGHRS, CDR2 YFSETQ. This CDR3 is built from 10 residues. Trimming shortened V by 7 bases and J by 10 bases, and 9 bases separated the two germline ends. The draw of peripheral blood yielded about 9.4 milliliters from each donor. PBMCs numbering at least 7 million were isolated per sample.

The sequenced material came from blood. The clonotype originates from a man aged 70-80 years in good health. The chain employs TRBV5-1 and TRBJ2-1; D is tentatively TRBD1 or TRBD2 (5 bases each). CDR3 protein: CASAGAEQFF. CDR3 in DNA: TGCGCCAGCGCCGGGGCCGAGCAGTTCTTC. Variable domain in full (rest from reference TRBV5-1 and TRBJ2-1): KAGVTQTPRYLIKTRGQQVTLSCSPISGHRSVSWYQQTPGQGLQFLFEYFSETQRNKGNFPGRFSGRQFSNSRSEMNVSTLELGDSALYLCASAGAEQFFGPGTRLTVL.